The 9 T cell receptor beta chains reported below all come from one sample, sequenced in a study of blood T cells in healthy people across ages. The second PCR ran roughly 7 to 11 cycles with a sample-barcoded 5' primer and J-beta primers. TCRdb reprocessed the 5' RACE reads via MiXCR and lists one record per CDR3 protein. In the table there are 450,000 to 700,000 distinct CDR3 sequences, 27% of which are singletons. Material for sequencing was blood. These receptors were taken from an older woman in good health.

This clonotype showed up just a few times. The chain recombines TRBV20-1 with TRBJ1-1, with D possibly being TRBD1 (6 bases). V was clipped by 4 bases and J by 2 bases, with 8 bases between them. Germline loops: CDR1 DFQATT, CDR2 SNEGSKA (reference sequence). This CDR3 is 12 amino acids long. The CDR3 DNA follows: TGCAGTGCTAAACAGGGAAACACTGAAGCTTTCTTT. Its protein product is CSAKQGNTEAFF.

The rearrangement joins TRBV7-8 to TRBJ1-1; D not resolved. V shed 8 bases and J shed 6 bases, with 16 bases lying between them. Germline V gives CDR1 SGHVS, CDR2 FQNEAQ. The CDR3 is made up of 13 amino acids. This chain's CDR3 is CASREPLGSEAFF. In DNA form, the CDR3 reads TGTGCCAGCCGGGAGCCATTAGGATCTGAAGCTTTCTTT.

The V call is TRBV7-9, the J call TRBJ2-7; D may be TRBD2 (5 bases). The CDR3 loop spans 17 amino acids. CDR1 and CDR2 (germline): SEHNR, FQNEAQ (reference sequence). Trimming pared 7 bases from V and 3 bases from J, leaving 25 bases between. The CDR3 loop is CASNLPRGGRGYYEQYF. The CDR3 bases are TGTGCCAGCAACCTTCCCCGGGGTGGACGAGGATACTACGAGCAGTACTTC.

This chain links TRBV4-3 with TRBJ1-2; D ambiguous. V lost 0 bases and J 4 bases, leaving 9 bases between the germline ends. Germline V gene lookup returns CDR1 LGHNA and CDR2 YSLEER. The CDR3 totals 14 residues. The CDR3: CASSQESVGYGYTF. The CDR3 DNA sequence: TGCGCCAGCAGCCAAGAGTCGGTCGGCTATGGCTACACCTTC.

This clonotype showed up just a few times. The gene calls are TRBV9 and TRBJ2-5; D might be TRBD1 (6 bases). The CDR3 has 13 amino acids. Germline V lookup: CDR1 SGDLS, CDR2 YYNGEE. The V gene lost 4 bases and the J gene lost 5 bases, with 12 bases spanning the gap. The CDR3 DNA sequence: TGTGCCAGCAGCTCCCGGCAGGGGGAGACCCAGTACTTC. Amino acid sequence: CASSSRQGETQYF.

The chain joins TRBV5-1 to TRBJ2-5; D not resolved. This CDR3 is 13 amino acids long. V dropped 4 bases and J dropped 0 bases, with 7 bases sitting between them. Germline loops: CDR1 SGHRS, CDR2 YFSETQ. The CDR3 nucleotides read TGCGCCAGCAGCGTGGAAGACCAAGAGACCCAGTACTTC. Encoded protein: CASSVEDQETQYF.

This clonotype was seen only a few times. The chain has TRBV7-2 and TRBJ2-3; tentative D call: TRBD1 (6 bases). Looked up from germline, CDR1 is SGHTA and CDR2 is FQGNSA. This CDR3 contains 15 residues. Trimming removed 7 bases at V and 9 bases at J, with 23 bases between. The DNA for the CDR3 is TGTGCCAGCACGCAGGGGCGGCGCGAATCCAGCACGCAGTATTTT. Residues: CASTQGRRESSTQYF.

The V call is TRBV7-9, the J call TRBJ2-3; D possibly corresponds to TRBD1 (5 bases). Deletions cut 1 base from V and 2 bases from J, with 19 bases between. The CDR3 extends over 18 amino acids. From germline, CDR1 is SEHNR and CDR2 FQNEAQ (reference sequence). The CDR3 region has the DNA TGTGCCAGCAGCTTAGGACAGAGGATCACGATGAACACAGATACGCAGTATTTT. Its translation: CASSLGQRITMNTDTQYF.

This sequence joins TRBV28 and TRBJ2-4, with 10 bases aligning to TRBD1. Germline CDR1 is MDHEN and CDR2 is SYDVKM. V lost 6 bases and J lost 5; bases outside the gene matches: 7. The CDR3 is made up of 15 amino acids. The CDR3 sequence is CASRGTGTGENIQYF. The CDR3 nucleotides read TGTGCCAGCAGGGGGACCGGGACAGGGGAAAACATTCAGTACTTC.